This T cell receptor beta chain is drawn from a study of patients and donors after allogeneic stem cell transplantation. The CDR3 is made up of 15 amino acids. V was clipped by 1 base and J by 7 bases, with 13 bases between them. CDR1 LGHDT and CDR2 YNNKEL come from the germline V gene (reference sequence). TCRdb reprocessed the RT-PCR reads with MiXCR, giving one entry per CDR3 protein. The sample lists about 960,000 distinct CDR3 sequences; approximately 18% were seen once. The sequence was obtained from a human donor who was either an allogeneic HSCT recipient or a stem cell or donor lymphocyte infusion donor (not recorded which). It is not recorded whose cells these are; they may come from a transplant donor. Input material: blood, either unsorted or a sorted T cell fraction (not recorded which). The rearrangement uses TRBV3-1 and TRBJ1-4, with D perhaps matching TRBD1 (6 bases). The CDR3 spells CASSQGWRGGEKLFF. CDR3 bases: TGTGCCAGCAGCCAAGGCTGGAGGGGGGGTGAAAAACTGTTTTTT.